The rows below give T cell receptor beta chains drawn from one sample of a study of T cell responses to AZD1222 COVID-19 vaccine. Measured with immunoSEQ multiplex PCR; TCRdb has only the in-frame clones, and not every one. The table has 100,000 or so clones, 89% seen once. The input for sequencing was peripheral blood, taken 28 days after the second AZD1222 dose. The receptors come from an adult who received the AZD1222 COVID-19 vaccine. Both conserved end residues are part of each CDR3. Fields, in order: D gene, J gene, CDR3 length, V gene, CDR3 protein, CDR3 DNA. The D gene is left open where the match is weak.

>NA|TRBJ1-2|15|TRBV6-5
CASSYSRGSARGYTF
TGTGCCAGCAGTTACTCGAGGGGAAGCGCCCGGGGCTACACCTTC
>NA|TRBJ2-5|15|TRBV4-1
CASSQGGGFQETQYF
TGCGCCAGCAGCCAAGGAGGAGGGTTCCAAGAGACCCAGTACTTC
>TRBD1|TRBJ1-5|16|TRBV6-2/TRBV6-3
CASSDPGQGYNQPQHF
TGTGCCAGCAGTGACCCGGGACAGGGATACAATCAGCCCCAGCATTTT
>NA|TRBJ2-7|15|TRBV27
CASSLMVGLGYEQYF
TGTGCCAGCAGTTTAATGGTCGGCCTGGGATACGAGCAGTACTTC
>NA|TRBJ2-3|11|TRBV6-5
CATSLRDTQYF
TGTGCCACCTCTTTGCGCGATACGCAGTATTTT
>NA|TRBJ1-5|19|TRBV6-1
CASSEFLYSGQQPRMPQHF
TGTGCCAGCAGTGAATTCCTCTACTCGGGGCAGCAACCGAGAATGCCCCAGCATTTT
>NA|TRBJ1-3|18|TRBV23-1
CASNKRLLRLSSGNTIYF
TGCGCCAGCAATAAACGACTTCTGAGATTAAGCTCTGGAAACACCATATATTTT
>NA|TRBJ2-7|14|TRBV5-6
CASSPGAGSYEQYF
TGTGCCAGCAGCCCTGGGGCGGGATCCTACGAGCAGTACTTC
>NA|TRBJ1-1|11|TRBV11-2
CASSLEGEAFF
TGTGCCAGCAGCTTAGAGGGAGAAGCTTTCTTT
>TRBD2|TRBJ2-3|16|TRBV7-2
CASSLADGRGSDTQYF
TGTGCCAGCAGCTTAGCCGACGGGAGGGGGTCAGATACGCAGTATTTT
>NA|TRBJ2-7|15|TRBV5-4
CASSLGGLSSYEQYF
TGTGCCAGCAGCTTAGGGGGGCTGAGCTCCTACGAGCAGTACTTC
>NA|TRBJ2-3|14|TRBV7-2
CASSLLGSTDTQYF
TGTGCCAGCAGCTTACTGGGAAGCACAGATACGCAGTATTTT
>TRBD2|TRBJ2-5|17|TRBV7-2
CASSLLSGTAFGETQYF
TGTGCCAGCAGCTTACTAAGCGGGACGGCCTTCGGGGAGACCCAGTACTTC
>NA|TRBJ2-5|13|TRBV5-1
CASSRSGEETQYF
TGCGCCAGCTCCCGGTCAGGGGAAGAGACCCAGTACTTC